This T cell receptor (beta chain) appears in the sequencing data of a study of early T cells in non-severe SARS-CoV-2 infection. At the level of the study: Chains were not paired, and sequencing was done on bulk RNA from unsorted whole blood.

Each CDR3 protein is one row after TCRdb ran MiXCR on the 5' RACE reads. The data hold tens of thousands of distinct CDR3 sequences, with around 9% observed a single time. This clonotype has a handful of counts. This CDR3 has 15 residues. V lost 5 bases, J lost 0 bases, and 5 bases stayed unmatched. Germline V CDR1 and CDR2: LNHNV, YYDKDF (reference sequence). This sequence was found in an adult who was a healthcare worker with PCR-confirmed SARS-CoV-2 infection or an uninfected control (not recorded which). Sample: whole blood. The chain joins TRBV15 to TRBJ2-3, with 7 nucleotides matching TRBD2. CDR3 DNA sequence: TGTGCCACCAGCTCCAGACTAGCTAGCACAGATACGCAGTATTTT. It yields the protein CATSSRLASTDTQYF.